This T cell receptor beta chain was obtained from a study of blood T cells in healthy people across ages (dated by TCRdb to the mid-2010s). About the full investigation: In model experiments, template switching captured about one uniquely barcoded TCR beta cDNA molecule for every two T cells. Donors were grouped into four age groups: young (average 16 years), middle-aged (roughly 38), aged (around 66) and long-lived (approximately 78). To track age-related changes in TCR beta repertoire diversity, the study relied on deep sequencing normalized with unique cDNA molecular identifiers. To avoid experimental bias, donors of different ages were spread randomly across the sequencing lanes. The study analyzed two additional independent replicas of 1 million unique cDNA reads from the same blood draw for two donors, one aged 18 to 29 and one aged 80 or older. Broad study findings and their caveats: Estimates of total diversity based on one million sequenced T cells were regarded as lower bounds and as underestimates. There was a strong correlation between observed TCR beta diversity and the percentage of naive T cells measured by flow cytometry. The CMV infection status of donors was not known, potentially confounding age-related changes in expanded clonotypes. Observed TCR beta diversity per million T cells fell roughly linearly with age, and a significant reduction was already apparent by age around 39. Compared with the aged group, more naive CD4+ T cells, fewer expanded clones and increased TCR diversity were shown by the long-lived group, suggesting age selection. Bulk unsorted PBMC profiling prevented conclusive comparison of naive and antigen-experienced compartments.

Systemically healthy Caucasian individuals from Russia, some 38 in total and aged roughly 6 to 100 years, were included as donors. Each donor gave approximately 9.4 milliliters of peripheral blood, drawn into EDTA-treated Vacutainer tubes. Ficoll-Paque density-gradient centrifugation was used to isolate PBMCs, with at least 6 million per sample. Total RNA was extracted from PBMCs with Trizol reagent, with at least 5 micrograms obtained per sample. For every donor, an aliquot of PBMCs went through flow cytometry to measure the percentages of naive CD45RAhigh/CD27high T cells. The CDR3 runs 12 amino acids, cysteine and phenylalanine included. The DNA shown is the 36-base CDR3, in frame from base 1. Points on this clonotype: It lacks a known antigen. Base qualities are not recorded, but no much larger clone differs from it by a single base.

The library was prepared using 5' RACE. The second PCR ran for roughly 7 to 12 cycles and used a J-beta primer mix along with a sample-barcoded 5' primer. Each TCR beta cDNA molecule received a unique molecular identifier from a template-switch 5' adaptor carrying 12 random nucleotides. At least 3 million CDR3-containing paired-end reads were obtained from each sample. All of the RNA was converted into first-strand cDNA using the Mint cDNA synthesis kit, with a TRBC-specific oligonucleotide serving as the primer. All cDNA was treated with uracil-DNA glycosylase and then went through a first 18-cycle PCR with the universal primers M1SS and BC2_uni_R. The original pipeline was this. For normalization, 1 million high-quality reads were randomly selected from each sample, with every read carrying a distinct molecular identifier. Reads sharing molecular identifiers were discarded rather than binned into consensus sequences. CDR3 identification, clonotype clustering and error correction used MiTCR with a Q25 quality threshold and the strictest error-elimination algorithm. A nonparametric unseen species model using Euler transformation provided a lower-bound estimate of total TCR beta diversity. TCRdb's own reprocessing of the public reads used fastp at Q25 and MiXCR and kept productive beta chains. Under each unique CDR3 protein, matching rows form one entry showing the most common genes and DNA. These V and J calls derive from TCRdb rather than the authors' analysis. In all, the sample holds around 2 million distinct CDR3 sequences, and about 39% of those were seen once. The ten largest account for roughly 23% of the sample.

Sequencing was done on a sample of blood. The receptor was derived from a human donor in good health. The V and J genes are TRBV21-1 and TRBJ2-7. TRBV21-1 is deemed a pseudogene. For the CDR3, the sequence is CASKGRIYEQYF. The sequence in DNA is TGTGCCAGCAAAGGTAGGATTTACGAGCAGTACTTC.